This entry lists 12 T cell receptor beta chains sequenced from one sample in a study of CD8 T cells in Susac syndrome. Random hexamers served to reverse transcribe roughly 0.5 to 1 ug RNA. TCRdb re-called the immunoSEQ multiplex PCR reads with MiXCR, one entry per CDR3 protein. The repertoire holds over 150,000 distinct CDR3 sequences, 90% to 95% seen once, with 0.093% in the top ten. Material for sequencing was CD4+ T cells from PBMCs. Receptors originate from a human donor with multiple sclerosis.

The V and J genes are TRBV12-3 or TRBV12-4 and TRBJ1-6, with 7 bases matching TRBD1. This CDR3 spans 15 amino acids. Unmatched junction bases numbered 8, after V lost 5 bases and J lost 7 bases. CDR3 protein: CASSRAQDRNSPLHF. CDR3 DNA: TGTGCCAGCAGTCGTGCCCAGGACAGGAATTCACCCCTCCACTTT.

The chain is built from TRBV5-1 and TRBJ2-5, with D unclear. This CDR3 is built from 14 residues. The V gene's germline CDR1 is SGHRS and CDR2 YFSETQ. V gave up 1 base and J gave up 1 base, with 8 bases separating them. The DNA for the CDR3 is TGCGCCAGCAGCTTGCTCGATTCCCAAGAGACCCAGTACTTC. Translating it yields CASSLLDSQETQYF.

V usage is TRBV6-6 and J usage is TRBJ1-2; 7 nucleotides align to TRBD1. Germline assignment: CDR1 MNHNY and CDR2 SVGAGI (reference sequence). The CDR3 totals 14 residues. J was trimmed by 4 bases and V by 8 bases; bases with no gene match: 10. CDR3 loop: CASGPTGWGYGYTF. The CDR3 DNA is TGTGCCAGCGGGCCGACAGGGTGGGGCTATGGCTACACCTTC.

The V gene is TRBV6-5, the J gene TRBJ2-5, with D maybe TRBD2 (6 bases). Per germline, CDR1 MNHEY and CDR2 SVGAGI. V lost 0 bases and J lost 5, with 10 bases in between. CDR3 length: 14 amino acids. CDR3 DNA sequence: TGTGCCAGCAGTTACTCGGGGACTTGGGAGACCCAGTACTTC. As protein: CASSYSGTWETQYF.

This sequence joins TRBV12-3 or TRBV12-4 and TRBJ2-2, with 7 bases aligning to TRBD2. The CDR3 consists of 12 residues. Trimming took 6 bases from V and 7 from J; bases not matched to a gene: 2. The CDR3 protein is CASRRTSGELFF. The CDR3 bases are TGTGCCAGCAGAAGGACTAGCGGGGAGCTGTTTTTT.

V usage is TRBV3-1 and J usage is TRBJ2-1; D call uncertain. Germline values: CDR1 LGHDT, CDR2 YNNKEL (reference sequence). V was cut by 3 bases and J by 5 bases, with 8 bases left in between. CDR3 size: 13 residues. The CDR3 DNA follows: TGTGCCAGCAGCCATGGCAGAGACAATGAGCAGTTCTTC. Protein: CASSHGRDNEQFF.

The chain carries TRBV7-9 and TRBJ1-1; 7 nucleotides match TRBD1. Germline CDR1 SEHNR, CDR2 FQNEAQ (reference sequence). V trimming: 4 bases; J trimming: 1 base; junction bases outside the gene matches: 3. This CDR3 is built from 14 residues. CDR3 DNA: TGTGCCAGCAGCTCGGACAGGTGGAACACTGAAGCTTTCTTT. This translates into CASSSDRWNTEAFF.

The chain recombines TRBV29-1 with TRBJ2-6, with D unclear. V shed 4 bases and J shed 0 bases, with 4 bases lying between them. The length of the CDR3 is 13 residues. CDR1 and CDR2 from the germline V gene are SQVTM and ANQGSEA. The CDR3 reads CSVASSGANVLTF. The CDR3 region has the DNA TGCAGCGTTGCCTCCTCTGGGGCCAACGTCCTGACTTTC.

The chain carries TRBV9 and TRBJ2-3, with a weak D call TRBD1 (6 bases). CDR1 is SGDLS and CDR2 is YYNGEE in the germline V gene. V lost 2 bases, J lost 3 bases, and 19 bases lay in between. This CDR3 is built from 17 residues. CDR3 sequence (DNA): TGTGCCAGCAGCGTTCTGGGGCGAGTTCAGGGGACAGATACGCAGTATTTT. Its translation: CASSVLGRVQGTDTQYF.

As for this clonotype: The junction departs from the called germline gene at one end, perhaps through a read error. The chain has TRBV10-3 and TRBJ2-2, with D tentatively TRBD1 (5 bases). Germline loops: CDR1 ENHRY, CDR2 SYGVKD. The CDR3 covers 13 residues. As DNA, the CDR3 is TGTGCCTTCAGGGCAGGAAACACCGGGGAGCTGTTTTTT. It codes for CAFRAGNTGELFF.

This sequence joins TRBV3-1 and TRBJ1-1; D not resolved. Germline CDR1 is LGHDT and CDR2 is YNNKEL (reference sequence). V lost 1 base, J lost 5 bases, and 5 bases lay in between. The CDR3 has 12 amino acids. The CDR3 DNA reads TGTGCCAGCAGCCAAGCGGGGACTGAAGCTTTCTTT. Translated: CASSQAGTEAFF.

The chain has TRBV20-1 and TRBJ2-7; a possible D gene is TRBD2 (6 bases). The CDR3 consists of 13 residues. Trimming took 7 bases from V and 1 from J, leaving 14 bases between them. CDR1 is DFQATT, CDR2 SNEGSKA, per germline (reference sequence). The CDR3 DNA follows: TGCAGTGGCGCCGGGACTTATTCCTACGAGCAGTACTTC. Translated, it gives CSGAGTYSYEQYF.